The 25 T cell receptor beta chains presented below share a single source sample, sequenced in a study of OX40 agonist ivuxolimab in advanced cancers. Sequenced by immunoSEQ multiplex PCR; TCRdb stores in-frame clones only, minus some. Seen here are some 30,000 clones, 74% observed once, and the top ten hold roughly 12%. The sample was CD4+ or CD8+ T cells sorted from blood, taken in a trial of the OX40 agonist ivuxolimab. These receptors were taken from an adult with an advanced solid tumor such as melanoma, head and neck, liver or kidney cancer.

This clone was recorded a few times. The CDR3 nucleotides are TGTGCCAGCAGCGTAGGTATAGGTTGGGCTTTCTTT. This codes for CASSVGIGWAFF. The V call is TRBV9, the J call TRBJ1-1; no definite D call. Germline CDR1 and CDR2: SGDLS and YYNGEE. Trimming took off 0 bases at V and 11 bases at J, with 11 bases between the two ends. This CDR3 region has 12 residues.

The V and J genes are TRBV19 and TRBJ2-5, with D perhaps matching TRBD2 (5 bases). The closer fit of TRBJ2-7 to the DNA end suggests the J call may be wrong. The CDR3 has 13 residues. Germline V lookup: CDR1 LNHDA, CDR2 SQIVND (reference sequence). This CDR3 is CASSSGSSYEQYF. In DNA form, the CDR3 reads TGTGCCAGTAGTAGCGGGTCATCCTACGAGCAGTACTTC.

The chain employs TRBV6-5 and TRBJ1-2; 7 nucleotides match TRBD1. The germline V gene has CDR1 MNHEY and CDR2 SVGAGI. J was trimmed by 0 bases and V by 6 bases; bases with no gene match: 1. This CDR3 has 13 residues. CDR3 protein: CASSDRANYGYTF. The CDR3 region has the DNA TGTGCCAGCAGCGACAGGGCTAACTATGGCTACACCTTC.

The rearrangement joins TRBV19 to TRBJ2-5; D gene ambiguous. Germline lookup yields CDR1 LNHDA and CDR2 SQIVND (reference sequence). The CDR3 runs 11 residues. V shed 5 bases and J shed 3 bases, with 4 bases lying between them. The CDR3 loop reads CASSVKETQYF. The CDR3 bases are TGTGCCAGTAGTGTAAAAGAGACCCAGTACTTC.

V usage is TRBV13 and J usage is TRBJ1-4; D perhaps matches TRBD1 (5 bases). Germline CDR1 and CDR2: PRHDT and FYEKMQ (reference sequence). The CDR3 has 16 residues. V was trimmed by 5 bases and J by 8 bases, leaving 21 bases between them. Here the CDR3 reads CASSLRRGGAHEKLFF. In DNA form, the CDR3 reads TGTGCCAGCAGCCTTAGGAGGGGAGGGGCGCACGAAAAACTGTTTTTT. Using reference TRBV13 and TRBJ1-4 for the parts outside the CDR3, the full variable domain is AAGVIQSPRHLIKEKRETATLKCYPIPRHDTVYWYQQGPGQDPQFLISFYEKMQSDKGSIPDRFSAQQFSDYHSELNMSSLELGDSALYFCASSLRRGGAHEKLFFGSGTQLSVL.

The rearrangement joins TRBV30 to TRBJ1-6, with D tentatively TRBD1 (5 bases). The V end lost 3 bases, the J end lost 5 bases, and 8 bases lay between the germline ends. Germline V gives CDR1 GTSNPN, CDR2 SVGIG (reference sequence). This CDR3 comprises 13 residues. CDR3 amino acids: CAWSRQNNSPLHF. The CDR3 DNA sequence: TGTGCCTGGAGCAGACAGAATAATTCACCCCTCCACTTT.

J is TRBJ2-3 and V is TRBV5-1; no clear D. This CDR3 has 15 amino acids. V dropped 6 bases and J dropped 5 bases, with 19 bases sitting between them. From germline, CDR1 is SGHRS and CDR2 YFSETQ. The CDR3 loop is CASTEGNSARDTQYF. CDR3 sequence (DNA): TGCGCCAGCACGGAAGGGAATTCGGCCAGAGATACGCAGTATTTT.

This clone was recorded a few times. The chain couples TRBV6-5 to TRBJ1-2; D not certain. V was clipped by 5 bases and J by 1 base, with 8 bases between them. The V gene's germline CDR1 is MNHEY and CDR2 SVGAGI. This CDR3 contains 13 residues. CDR3 loop: CASSLLLNYGYTF. CDR3 bases: TGTGCCAGCAGTCTGCTTCTTAACTATGGCTACACCTTC.

The gene calls are TRBV6-6 and TRBJ2-7; the D gene is possibly TRBD1 (6 bases). There are 15 residues in the CDR3. The V end was cut by 2 bases, the J end by 2 bases, with 13 bases between. CDR1 and CDR2 from the germline V gene are MNHNY and SVGAGI (reference sequence). The CDR3 region has the DNA TGTGCCAGCAGTTACGGACAGACTATGACCTACGAGCAGTACTTC. Amino acid sequence: CASSYGQTMTYEQYF.

The table lists this clone with a few counts. This chain connects TRBV4-1 to TRBJ1-6, with 7 nucleotides matching TRBD1. This CDR3 comprises 16 residues. The V and J ends lost 4 bases and 10 bases, in that order; junction bases with no gene match: 13. Germline-derived CDR1 and CDR2 are MGHRA and YSYEKL. The CDR3 region has the DNA TGCGCCAGCAGCCTAGGGAGACAGGGTCGAGGATCACCCCTCCACTTT. Protein sequence: CASSLGRQGRGSPLHF.

The rearrangement uses TRBV5-1 and TRBJ2-5; 9 positions match TRBD2. The CDR3 is 15 amino acids. V was pared by 0 bases and J by 4 bases, with 4 bases of the junction left unmatched. The germline V gene encodes CDR1 SGHRS and CDR2 YFSETQ. Here the CDR3 DNA reads TGCGCCAGCAGCTTGGCGCGGGGGGGCCGAGAGACCCAGTACTTC. It codes for CASSLARGGRETQYF.

The J gene is TRBJ1-5, the V gene TRBV4-1; TRBD1 agrees at 7 bases. V dropped 3 bases and J dropped 5; count of bases not matched to a gene: 4. Germline CDR1 MGHRA, CDR2 YSYEKL. The CDR3 covers 14 residues. The CDR3: CASSHDRVDQPQHF. In DNA form, the CDR3 reads TGCGCCAGCAGCCACGACAGGGTTGATCAGCCCCAGCATTTT.

This clone was observed a handful of times. The chain uses TRBV7-9 and TRBJ2-5; TRBD1 matches at 9 bases. The CDR3 length is 15 residues. Losses at the gene ends were 5 bases for V and 3 bases for J; bases not matched to a gene: 7. Looked up from germline, CDR1 is SEHNR and CDR2 is FQNEAQ (reference sequence). CDR3 sequence: CASSPMGQGEETQYF. As DNA, the CDR3 is TGTGCCAGCAGCCCAATGGGACAGGGTGAAGAGACCCAGTACTTC.

The chain uses TRBV4-1 and TRBJ2-5, with D possibly TRBD1 on 6 matching bases. Germline values: CDR1 MGHRA, CDR2 YSYEKL. The V end lost 4 bases, the J end lost 1 base, and 10 bases lay between the germline ends. CDR3 length: 14 amino acids. CDR3: CASSPGTSQETQYF. CDR3 nucleotide sequence: TGCGCCAGCAGCCCAGGGACATCCCAAGAGACCCAGTACTTC.

This sequence joins TRBV30 and TRBJ1-2; unclear D gene. Trimming pared 0 bases from V and 4 bases from J, leaving 12 bases between. Germline V gene sequence: CDR1 GTSNPN, CDR2 SVGIG (reference sequence). The length of the CDR3 is 14 residues. CDR3 sequence: CAWSVLEGFYGYTF. DNA for the CDR3: TGTGCCTGGAGTGTACTCGAAGGGTTCTATGGCTACACCTTC.

The genes are TRBV10-2 and TRBJ2-1; D is ambiguous. This CDR3 has 12 residues. Germline V gene data show CDR1 as WSHSY and CDR2 as SAAADI. The V and J ends lost 3 bases and 2 bases respectively, with 2 bases between them. The CDR3 DNA reads as TGCGCCAGCAGTGATACCTACAATGAGCAGTTCTTC. Protein: CASSDTYNEQFF.

The chain is built from TRBV19 and TRBJ2-3; D not resolved. The length of the CDR3 is 17 residues. The V and J ends lost 2 bases and 3 bases respectively, with 18 bases between them. Germline loops: CDR1 LNHDA, CDR2 SQIVND (reference sequence). CDR3 amino acids: CASSIFQLGGVTDTQYF. CDR3 DNA sequence: TGTGCCAGTAGTATATTTCAACTCGGCGGAGTAACAGATACGCAGTATTTT. Full variable domain (rest looked up from reference TRBV19 and TRBJ2-3): DGGITQSPKYLFRKEGQNVTLSCEQNLNHDAMYWYRQDPGQGLRLIYYSQIVNDFQKGDIAEGYSVSREKKESFPLTVTSAQKNPTAFYLCASSIFQLGGVTDTQYFGPGTRLTVL.

This clone was seen more than once but under ten times. The rearrangement links TRBV6-5 to TRBJ1-1, with TRBD1 identical over 10 bases. Germline CDR1 MNHEY, CDR2 SVGAGI. CDR3 length: 14 amino acids. With 6 bases clipped from V and 8 bases from J, the junction kept 9 bases outside the gene matches. This CDR3 reads CASRNYGTGEEAFF. CDR3 DNA sequence: TGTGCCAGCAGAAACTACGGGACAGGGGAGGAAGCTTTCTTT.

This clone was seen only once. V and J are TRBV7-9 and TRBJ1-4; D gene uncertain. Trimming left V 0 bases short and J 8 bases short, with 4 bases between. Germline V gene data show CDR1 as SEHNR and CDR2 as FQNEAQ (reference sequence). The CDR3 length is 12 residues. The DNA of the CDR3 is TGTGCCAGCAGCTTAGCTGAAGAAAAACTGTTTTTT. It codes for CASSLAEEKLFF.

The V call is TRBV5-4, the J call TRBJ2-7; TRBD2 aligns across 10 bases. There are 17 residues in the CDR3. Germline values: CDR1 SGHNT, CDR2 YYREEE (reference sequence). The junction had 10 bases not matched to a gene; V was cut back by 1 base and J by 3 bases. The CDR3 bases are TGTGCCAGCAGCTTGAGGTGGGGCCCTAGCGGGGGCTACGAGCAGTACTTC. Its protein product is CASSLRWGPSGGYEQYF.

The rearrangement links TRBV7-9 to TRBJ1-2; no clear D. Germline V gene lookup returns CDR1 SEHNR and CDR2 FQNEAQ (reference sequence). The V gene lost 5 bases and the J gene lost 4 bases, with 14 bases spanning the gap. The CDR3 consists of 14 residues. The chain's CDR3 is CASSASTGVYGYTF. The DNA of the CDR3 is TGTGCCAGCAGCGCCTCTACTGGGGTCTATGGCTACACCTTC.

The chain combines TRBV4-2 with TRBJ2-6; D is uncertain. Germline V gene sequence: CDR1 LGHNA, CDR2 YNFKEQ. V shed 1 base and J shed 0 bases, with 4 bases lying between them. The CDR3 runs 15 residues. The CDR3: CASSQVGSGANVLTF. DNA of the CDR3: TGTGCCAGCAGCCAAGTCGGCTCTGGGGCCAACGTCCTGACTTTC.

The rearrangement joins TRBV19 to TRBJ1-2; D gene uncertain. CDR1 is LNHDA and CDR2 is SQIVND in the germline V gene (reference sequence). The CDR3 runs to 12 residues. V was clipped by 3 bases and J by 6 bases, with 8 bases between them. The chain's CDR3 is CASSIRPHGYTF. The CDR3 nucleotides are TGTGCCAGTAGTATTAGACCCCATGGCTACACCTTC.

The chain links TRBV6-1 to TRBJ1-5; perhaps TRBD1 as D (6 bases). CDR1 is MNHNS, CDR2 SASEGT, per germline. V was clipped by 6 bases and J by 3 bases, with 12 bases between them. The CDR3 consists of 14 residues. CDR3 residues: CASRKTGDNQPQHF. In DNA form, the CDR3 reads TGTGCCAGCAGGAAGACAGGAGACAATCAGCCCCAGCATTTT.

The chain joins TRBV7-6 to TRBJ2-3; D not resolved. Trimming removed 6 bases from V and 2 bases from J, with 12 bases in between. This CDR3 is built from 14 residues. CDR1 SGHVS and CDR2 FNYEAQ come from the germline V gene. The CDR3 sequence is CASSLGSATDTQYF. Here the CDR3 DNA reads TGTGCCAGCAGTCTAGGGTCTGCCACAGATACGCAGTATTTT.